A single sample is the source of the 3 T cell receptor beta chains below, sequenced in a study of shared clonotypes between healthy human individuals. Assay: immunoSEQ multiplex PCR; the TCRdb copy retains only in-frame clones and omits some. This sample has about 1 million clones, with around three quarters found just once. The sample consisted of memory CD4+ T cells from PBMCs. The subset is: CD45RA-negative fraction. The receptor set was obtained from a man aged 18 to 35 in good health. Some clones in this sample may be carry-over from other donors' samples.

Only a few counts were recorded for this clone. The CDR3 reads CASSLEGGEKLFF. As DNA, the CDR3 is TGTGCCAGCAGCTTAGAGGGGGGCGAAAAACTGTTTTTT. The chain uses TRBV7-3 and TRBJ1-4; D perhaps matches TRBD1 (6 bases). The CDR3 totals 13 residues. Germline-derived CDR1 and CDR2 are SGHTA and FQGTGA. V was clipped by 2 bases and J by 8 bases, with 9 bases between them.

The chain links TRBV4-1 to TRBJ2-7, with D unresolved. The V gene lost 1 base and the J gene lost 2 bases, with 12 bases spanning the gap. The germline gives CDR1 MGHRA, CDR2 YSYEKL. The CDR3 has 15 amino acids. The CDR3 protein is CASSQGHLRTYEQYF. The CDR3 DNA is TGCGCCAGCAGCCAAGGGCACCTCAGGACCTACGAGCAGTACTTC.

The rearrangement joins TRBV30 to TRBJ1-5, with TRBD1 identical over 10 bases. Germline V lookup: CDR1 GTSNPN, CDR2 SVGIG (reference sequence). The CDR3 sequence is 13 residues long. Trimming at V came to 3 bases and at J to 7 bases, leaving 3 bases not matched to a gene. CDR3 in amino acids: CAWSDRGHQPQHF. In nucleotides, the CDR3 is TGTGCCTGGAGCGACAGGGGGCACCAGCCCCAGCATTTT.